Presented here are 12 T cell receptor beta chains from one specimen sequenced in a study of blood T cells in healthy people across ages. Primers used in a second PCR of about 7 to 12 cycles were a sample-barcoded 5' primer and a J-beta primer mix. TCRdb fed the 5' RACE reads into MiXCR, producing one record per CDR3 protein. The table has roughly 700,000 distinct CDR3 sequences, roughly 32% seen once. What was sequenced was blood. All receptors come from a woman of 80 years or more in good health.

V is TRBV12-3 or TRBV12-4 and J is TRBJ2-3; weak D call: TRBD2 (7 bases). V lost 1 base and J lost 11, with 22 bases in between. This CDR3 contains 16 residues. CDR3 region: CASSLGGPGGADVQYF. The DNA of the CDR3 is TGTGCCAGCAGTTTAGGGGGACCGGGGGGCGCAGATGTGCAGTATTTT.

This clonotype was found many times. The CDR3 spells CASSHHTAGYEQYF. CDR3 in DNA: TGCGCCAGCAGCCACCACACCGCGGGCTACGAGCAGTACTTC. The chain links TRBV4-3 to TRBJ2-7, with a weak D call TRBD2 (5 bases). The CDR3 contains 14 residues. Trimming shortened V by 3 bases and J by 3 bases, and 12 bases separated the two germline ends. The germline V gene has CDR1 LGHNA and CDR2 YSLEER.

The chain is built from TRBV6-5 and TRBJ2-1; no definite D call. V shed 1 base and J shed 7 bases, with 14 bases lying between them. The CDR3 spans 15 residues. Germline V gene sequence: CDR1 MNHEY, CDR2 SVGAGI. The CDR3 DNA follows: TGTGCCAGCAGTTACTTTCTTCCGGCTAGGAATGAGCAGTTCTTC. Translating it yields CASSYFLPARNEQFF.

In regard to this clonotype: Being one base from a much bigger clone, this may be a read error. CDR3 nucleotides: TGTGCCAGCAGTTTTGGGACTAGCGGGGAGCCCCAGGCGCAGTATTTT. Its translation: CASSFGTSGEPQAQYF. The rearrangement links TRBV7-9 to TRBJ2-3; TRBD2 matches 13 bases. The CDR3 sequence is 16 residues long. The V segment lost 6 bases and the J segment 10 bases; nucleotides outside the gene matches: 13. Germline V gene lookup returns CDR1 SEHNR and CDR2 FQNEAQ (reference sequence).

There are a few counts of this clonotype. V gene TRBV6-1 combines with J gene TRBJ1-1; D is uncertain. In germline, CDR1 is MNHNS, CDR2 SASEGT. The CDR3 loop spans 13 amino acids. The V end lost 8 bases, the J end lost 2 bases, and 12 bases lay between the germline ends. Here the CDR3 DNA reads TGTGCCAGCCTTAAGACGGAAAACACTGAAGCTTTCTTT. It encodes CASLKTENTEAFF.

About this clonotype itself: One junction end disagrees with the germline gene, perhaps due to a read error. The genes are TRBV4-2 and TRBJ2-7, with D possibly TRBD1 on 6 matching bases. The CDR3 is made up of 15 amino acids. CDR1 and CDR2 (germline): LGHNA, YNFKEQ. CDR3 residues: CASSRVQGDSYELYF. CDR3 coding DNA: TGTGCCAGCAGCCGGGTACAGGGAGACTCCTACGAGCTGTACTTC.

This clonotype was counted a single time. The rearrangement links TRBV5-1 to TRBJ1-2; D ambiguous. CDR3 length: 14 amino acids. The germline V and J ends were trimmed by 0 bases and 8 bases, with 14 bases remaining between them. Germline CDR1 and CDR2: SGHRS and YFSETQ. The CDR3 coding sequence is TGCGCCAGCAGCTTGGGACCCCCGTTAAGCGGCTACACCTTC. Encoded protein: CASSLGPPLSGYTF.

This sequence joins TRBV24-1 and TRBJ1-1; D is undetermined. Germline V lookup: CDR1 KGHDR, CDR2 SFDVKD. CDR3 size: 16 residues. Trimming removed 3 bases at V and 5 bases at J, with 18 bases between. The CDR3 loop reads CATSDTGEGQETEAFF. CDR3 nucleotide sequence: TGTGCCACCAGTGATACCGGGGAGGGCCAAGAAACTGAAGCTTTCTTT.

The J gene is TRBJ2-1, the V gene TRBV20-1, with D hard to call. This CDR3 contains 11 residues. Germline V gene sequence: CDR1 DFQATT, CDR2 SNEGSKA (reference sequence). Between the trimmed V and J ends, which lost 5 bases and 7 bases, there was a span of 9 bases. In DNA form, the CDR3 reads TGCAGTGCTCGACCCTGGAATGAGCAGTTCTTC. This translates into CSARPWNEQFF.

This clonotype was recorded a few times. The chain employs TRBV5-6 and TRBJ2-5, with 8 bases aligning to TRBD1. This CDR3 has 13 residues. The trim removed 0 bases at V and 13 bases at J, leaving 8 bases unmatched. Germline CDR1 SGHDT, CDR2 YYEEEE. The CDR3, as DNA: TGTGCCAGCAGCTTGGCGGGGACAGGTGTTCCGTACTTC. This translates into CASSLAGTGVPYF.

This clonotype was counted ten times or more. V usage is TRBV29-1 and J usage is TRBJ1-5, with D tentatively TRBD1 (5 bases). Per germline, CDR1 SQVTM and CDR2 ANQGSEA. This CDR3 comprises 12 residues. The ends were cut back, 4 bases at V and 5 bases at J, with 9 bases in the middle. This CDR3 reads CSVGRGDQPQHF. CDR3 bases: TGCAGCGTTGGGCGGGGGGATCAGCCCCAGCATTTT.

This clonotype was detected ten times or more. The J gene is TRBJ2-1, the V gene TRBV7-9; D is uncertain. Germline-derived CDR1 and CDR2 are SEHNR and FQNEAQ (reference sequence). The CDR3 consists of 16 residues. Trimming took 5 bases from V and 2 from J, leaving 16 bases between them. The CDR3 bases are TGTGCCAGCAGCAGCCCCACCCCAAACCCCTACAATGAGCAGTTCTTC. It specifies CASSSPTPNPYNEQFF.